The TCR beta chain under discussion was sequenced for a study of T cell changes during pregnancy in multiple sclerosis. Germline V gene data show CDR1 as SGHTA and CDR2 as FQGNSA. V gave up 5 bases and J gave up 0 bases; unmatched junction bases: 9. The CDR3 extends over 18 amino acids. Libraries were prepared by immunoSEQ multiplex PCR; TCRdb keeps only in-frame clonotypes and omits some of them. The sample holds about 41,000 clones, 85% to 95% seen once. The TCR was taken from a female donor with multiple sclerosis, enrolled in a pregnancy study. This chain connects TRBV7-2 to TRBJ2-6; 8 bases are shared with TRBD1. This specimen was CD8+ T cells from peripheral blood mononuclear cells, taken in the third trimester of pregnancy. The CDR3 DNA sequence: TGTGCCAGCAGCCCCCGGGACAGGACCAACTCTGGGGCCAACGTCCTGACTTTC. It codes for CASSPRDRTNSGANVLTF.